This record concerns one T cell receptor (beta chain) sequence. This entry is derived from a study of T cell changes during pregnancy in multiple sclerosis. Sequenced by immunoSEQ multiplex PCR; TCRdb stores in-frame clones only, minus some. The profile shows fewer than 85,000 clones, about 95% of them singletons. Trimming removed 3 bases from V and 7 bases from J; junction bases left unmatched: 8. The CDR3 runs to 15 residues. CDR1 and CDR2 (germline): LNHDA, SQIVND (reference sequence). Sequencing used peripheral blood, obtained in the second trimester of pregnancy. The sequence came from a female donor with multiple sclerosis, enrolled in a pregnancy study. The chain joins TRBV19 to TRBJ2-1, with 8 bases matching TRBD1. Here the CDR3 reads CASSIVRGLSNEQFF. The CDR3 nucleotides are TGTGCCAGTAGTATTGTCAGGGGGCTGTCGAATGAGCAGTTCTTC. The variable domain in full, with the rest retrieved from reference TRBV19 and TRBJ2-1, is DGGITQSPKYLFRKEGQNVTLSCEQNLNHDAMYWYRQDPGQGLRLIYYSQIVNDFQKGDIAEGYSVSREKKESFPLTVTSAQKNPTAFYLCASSIVRGLSNEQFFGPGTRLTVL.